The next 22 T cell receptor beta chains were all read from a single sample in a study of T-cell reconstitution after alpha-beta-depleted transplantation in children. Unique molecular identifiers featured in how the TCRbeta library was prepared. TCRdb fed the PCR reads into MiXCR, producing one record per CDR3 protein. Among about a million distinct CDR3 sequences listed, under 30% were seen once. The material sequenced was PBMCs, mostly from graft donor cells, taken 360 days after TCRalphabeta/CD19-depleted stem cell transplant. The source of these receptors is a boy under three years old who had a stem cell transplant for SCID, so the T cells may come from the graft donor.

The CDR3 region has the DNA TGTGCCACCTCCCTCAGGGTGGGAACTGAAGCTTTCTTT. Its protein product is CATSLRVGTEAFF. The chain combines TRBV7-2 with TRBJ1-1; D possibly corresponds to TRBD1 (5 bases). V lost 10 bases, J lost 5 bases, and 17 bases lay in between. The length of the CDR3 is 13 residues. Per germline, CDR1 SGHTA and CDR2 FQGNSA.

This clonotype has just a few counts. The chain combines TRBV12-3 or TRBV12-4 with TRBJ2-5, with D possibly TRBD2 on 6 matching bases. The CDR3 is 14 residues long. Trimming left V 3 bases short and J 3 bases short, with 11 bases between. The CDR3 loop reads CASSFAGRKETQYF. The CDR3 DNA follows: TGTGCCAGCAGTTTCGCGGGACGGAAAGAGACCCAGTACTTC.

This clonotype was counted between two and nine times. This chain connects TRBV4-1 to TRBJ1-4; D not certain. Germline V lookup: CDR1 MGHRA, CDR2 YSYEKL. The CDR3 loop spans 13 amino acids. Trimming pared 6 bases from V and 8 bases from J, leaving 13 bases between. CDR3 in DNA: TGCGCCAGCAGTCTTCAACCTCCGGAAAAACTGTTTTTT. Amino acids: CASSLQPPEKLFF.

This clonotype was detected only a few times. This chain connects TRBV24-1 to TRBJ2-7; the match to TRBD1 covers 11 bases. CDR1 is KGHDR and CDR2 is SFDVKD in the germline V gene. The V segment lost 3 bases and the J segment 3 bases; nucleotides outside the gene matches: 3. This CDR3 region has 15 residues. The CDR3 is CATSDPDRGHYEQYF. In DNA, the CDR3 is TGTGCCACCAGTGATCCGGACAGGGGGCACTACGAGCAGTACTTC.

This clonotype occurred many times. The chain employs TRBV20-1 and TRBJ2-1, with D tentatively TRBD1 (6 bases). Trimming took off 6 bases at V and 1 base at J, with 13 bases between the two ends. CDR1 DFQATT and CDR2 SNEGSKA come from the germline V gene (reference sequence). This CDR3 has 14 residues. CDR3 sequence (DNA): TGCAGTGCGGGGGACAATCGATCCTACAATGAGCAGTTCTTC. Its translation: CSAGDNRSYNEQFF.

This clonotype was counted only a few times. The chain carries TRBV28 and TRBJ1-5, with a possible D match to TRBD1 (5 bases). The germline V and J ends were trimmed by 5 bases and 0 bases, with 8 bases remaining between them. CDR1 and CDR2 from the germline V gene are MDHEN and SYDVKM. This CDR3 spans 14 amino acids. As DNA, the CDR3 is TGTGCCAGCAGTGGGACTATTAGCAATCAGCCCCAGCATTTT. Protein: CASSGTISNQPQHF. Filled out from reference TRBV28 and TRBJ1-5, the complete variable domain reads DVKVTQSSRYLVKRTGEKVFLECVQDMDHENMFWYRQDPGLGLRLIYFSYDVKMKEKGDIPEGYSVSREKKERFSLILESASTNQTSMYLCASSGTISNQPQHFGDGTRLSIL.

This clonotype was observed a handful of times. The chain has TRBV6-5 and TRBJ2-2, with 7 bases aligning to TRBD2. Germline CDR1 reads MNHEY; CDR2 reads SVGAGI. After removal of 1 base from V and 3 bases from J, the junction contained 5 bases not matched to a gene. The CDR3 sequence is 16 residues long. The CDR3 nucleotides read TGTGCCAGCAGTTACTGGGCTAGCGGAGACACCGGGGAGCTGTTTTTT. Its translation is CASSYWASGDTGELFF.

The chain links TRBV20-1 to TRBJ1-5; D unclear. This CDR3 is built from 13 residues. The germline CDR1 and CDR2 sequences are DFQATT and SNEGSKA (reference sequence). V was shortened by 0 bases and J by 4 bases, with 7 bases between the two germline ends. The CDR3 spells CSARDRSNQPQHF. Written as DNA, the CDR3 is TGCAGTGCTAGAGACAGGAGTAATCAGCCCCAGCATTTT.

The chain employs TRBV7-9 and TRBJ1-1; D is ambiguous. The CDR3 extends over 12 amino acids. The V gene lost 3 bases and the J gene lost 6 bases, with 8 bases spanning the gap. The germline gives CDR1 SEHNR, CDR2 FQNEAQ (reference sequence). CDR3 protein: CASSFSVAEAFF. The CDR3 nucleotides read TGTGCCAGCAGCTTCTCGGTAGCTGAAGCTTTCTTT.

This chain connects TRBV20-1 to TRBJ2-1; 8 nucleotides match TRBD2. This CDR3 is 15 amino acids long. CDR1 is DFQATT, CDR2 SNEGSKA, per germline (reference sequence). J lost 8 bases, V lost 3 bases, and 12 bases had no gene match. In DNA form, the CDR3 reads TGCAGTGCTAGCCCCCCCAAGCGGGGGAGGGATGAGCAGTTCTTC. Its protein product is CSASPPKRGRDEQFF.

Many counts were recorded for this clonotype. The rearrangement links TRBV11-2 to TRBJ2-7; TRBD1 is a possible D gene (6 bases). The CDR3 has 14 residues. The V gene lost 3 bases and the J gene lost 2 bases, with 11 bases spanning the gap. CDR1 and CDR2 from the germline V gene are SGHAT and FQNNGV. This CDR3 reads CASSLRGIAYEQYF. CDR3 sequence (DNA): TGTGCCAGCAGCTTGAGGGGGATTGCCTACGAGCAGTACTTC.

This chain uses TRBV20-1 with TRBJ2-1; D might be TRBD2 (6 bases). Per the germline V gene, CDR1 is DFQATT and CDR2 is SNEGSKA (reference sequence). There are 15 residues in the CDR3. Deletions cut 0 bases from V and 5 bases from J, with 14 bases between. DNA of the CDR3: TGCAGTGCTAGAGATAGTCTAGCGCAAAACAATGAGCAGTTCTTC. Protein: CSARDSLAQNNEQFF.

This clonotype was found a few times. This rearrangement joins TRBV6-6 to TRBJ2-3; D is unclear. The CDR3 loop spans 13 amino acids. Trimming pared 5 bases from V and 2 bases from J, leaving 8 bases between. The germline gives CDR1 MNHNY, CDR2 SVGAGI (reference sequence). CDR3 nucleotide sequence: TGTGCCAGCAGTACCGGGCACACAGATACGCAGTATTTT. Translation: CASSTGHTDTQYF.

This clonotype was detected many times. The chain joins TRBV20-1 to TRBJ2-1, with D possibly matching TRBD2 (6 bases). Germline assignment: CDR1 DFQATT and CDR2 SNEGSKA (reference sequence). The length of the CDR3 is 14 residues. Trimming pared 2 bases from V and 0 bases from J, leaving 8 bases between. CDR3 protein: CSARMRGSYNEQFF. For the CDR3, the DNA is TGCAGTGCTAGAATGCGGGGCTCCTACAATGAGCAGTTCTTC.

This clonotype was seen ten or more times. CDR3 loop: CASSPRTGRETQYF. In DNA form, the CDR3 reads TGTGCCAGCAGCCCCAGGACAGGGAGGGAGACCCAGTACTTC. The V gene is TRBV7-2, the J gene TRBJ2-5; 8 bases align to TRBD1. Looked up from germline, CDR1 is SGHTA and CDR2 is FQGNSA. V shed 5 bases and J 5 bases; nucleotides not matched to a gene: 7. The CDR3 is made up of 14 amino acids.

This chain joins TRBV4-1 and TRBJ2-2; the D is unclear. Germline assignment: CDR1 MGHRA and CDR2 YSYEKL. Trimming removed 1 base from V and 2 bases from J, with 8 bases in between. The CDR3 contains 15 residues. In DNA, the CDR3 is TGCGCCAGCAGCCAAGGGGGATCAAACACCGGGGAGCTGTTTTTT. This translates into CASSQGGSNTGELFF.

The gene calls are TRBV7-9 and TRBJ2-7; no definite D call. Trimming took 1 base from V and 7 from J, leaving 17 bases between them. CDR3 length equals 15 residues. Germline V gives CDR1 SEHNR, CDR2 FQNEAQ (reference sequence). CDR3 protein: CASSLGVDGASEQYF. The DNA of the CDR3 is TGTGCCAGCAGCTTAGGTGTTGACGGTGCGTCGGAGCAGTACTTC.

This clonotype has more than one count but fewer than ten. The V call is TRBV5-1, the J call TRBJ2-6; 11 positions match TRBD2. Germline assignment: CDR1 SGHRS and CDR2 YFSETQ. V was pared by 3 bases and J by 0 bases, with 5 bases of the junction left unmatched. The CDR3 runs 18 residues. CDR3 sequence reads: CASSSGLAVSSGANVLTF. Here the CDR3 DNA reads TGCGCCAGCAGCTCGGGACTAGCGGTTAGCTCTGGGGCCAACGTCCTGACTTTC.

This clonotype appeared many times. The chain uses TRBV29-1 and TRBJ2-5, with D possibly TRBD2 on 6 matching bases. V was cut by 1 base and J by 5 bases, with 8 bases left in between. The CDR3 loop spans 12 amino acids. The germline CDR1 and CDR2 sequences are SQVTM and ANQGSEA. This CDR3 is CSVEAGAETQYF. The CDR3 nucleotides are TGCAGCGTTGAAGCGGGAGCGGAGACCCAGTACTTC.

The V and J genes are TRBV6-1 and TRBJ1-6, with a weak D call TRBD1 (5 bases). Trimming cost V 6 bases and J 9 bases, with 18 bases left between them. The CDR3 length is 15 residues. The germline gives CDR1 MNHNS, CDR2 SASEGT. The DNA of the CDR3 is TGTGCCAGCAGGGGGGGAGAGGGGTCAAGTTCACCCCTCCACTTT. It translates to CASRGGEGSSSPLHF.

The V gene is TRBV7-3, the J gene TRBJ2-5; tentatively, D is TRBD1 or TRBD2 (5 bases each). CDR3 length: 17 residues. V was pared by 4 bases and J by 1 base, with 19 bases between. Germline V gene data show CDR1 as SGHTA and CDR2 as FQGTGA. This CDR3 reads CASSSDVGVGFQETQYF. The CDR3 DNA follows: TGTGCCAGCAGCTCCGACGTGGGGGTCGGCTTCCAAGAGACCCAGTACTTC. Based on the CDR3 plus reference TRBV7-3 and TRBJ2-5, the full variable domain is GAGVSQTPSNKVTEKGKYVELRCDPISGHTALYWYRQSLGQGPEFLIYFQGTGAADDSGLPNDRFFAVRPEGSVSTLKIQRTERGDSAVYLCASSSDVGVGFQETQYFGPGTRLLVL.

CDR3 loop: CASRVGKTAQGSGNTIYF. The CDR3 nucleotides read TGTGCCAGCAGAGTGGGGAAGACAGCCCAGGGCTCTGGAAACACCATATATTTT. The chain combines TRBV21-1 with TRBJ1-3; the D call of TRBD1 is as the table states it, not checked on the DNA. TRBV21-1 is assigned pseudogene status. This CDR3 region has 18 residues.